This entry lists 18 T cell receptor beta chains sequenced from one sample in a study of T cells in Graves' hyperthyroidism and ophthalmopathy. Researchers took RNA transcripts and amplified the TCR beta CDR3 regions from them. HTBI primers were used for first-round RT-PCR of the TCR CDR3. TCRdb re-called the multiplex PCR reads through MiXCR, storing one row per CDR3 protein. The sample has roughly 500,000 distinct CDR3 sequences; around 15% are singletons. What was sequenced was blood. These receptors all stem from a woman in her twenties or thirties with Graves' ophthalmopathy.

The J gene is TRBJ1-6, the V gene TRBV6-1; TRBD1 is a possible D gene (5 bases). Trimming took 4 bases from V and 7 from J, leaving 23 bases between them. Germline-derived CDR1 and CDR2 are MNHNS and SASEGT. There are 18 residues in the CDR3. The CDR3 nucleotides are TGTGCCAGCAGTGGCCCCCAATTCAGGCCCCAGGGCAATTCACCCCTCCACTTT. It codes for CASSGPQFRPQGNSPLHF.

This clonotype was seen more than once but under ten times. The J gene is TRBJ1-1, the V gene TRBV5-5; tentatively, D is TRBD1 (6 bases). This CDR3 is 17 amino acids long. Trimming shortened V by 2 bases and J by 1 base, and 18 bases separated the two germline ends. Per germline, CDR1 SGHKS and CDR2 YYEKEE (reference sequence). CDR3 bases: TGTGCCAGCAGCTTTGGGTATAGCGGACAGAGGAACACTGAAGCTTTCTTT. Encoded protein: CASSFGYSGQRNTEAFF.

This clonotype was detected only a few times. The chain employs TRBV19 and TRBJ2-5, with D perhaps given as TRBD1 or TRBD2 (6 bases each). CDR3 size: 11 residues. The V gene's germline CDR1 is LNHDA and CDR2 SQIVND (reference sequence). The V end lost 9 bases, the J end lost 5 bases, and 10 bases lay between the germline ends. The CDR3 protein is CASRRGETQYF. The CDR3 nucleotides are TGTGCCAGCCGGAGGGGGGAGACCCAGTACTTC.

The chain links TRBV11-2 to TRBJ2-7; 8 bases fit TRBD1. Per germline, CDR1 SGHAT and CDR2 FQNNGV. This CDR3 comprises 15 residues. With V trimmed by 5 bases and J by 3 bases, 9 bases remained unmatched. The CDR3 sequence is CASSPPGQDYYEQYF. The DNA for the CDR3 is TGTGCCAGCAGCCCCCCGGGACAGGATTACTACGAGCAGTACTTC.

In regard to this clonotype: This may be a read error: a much more frequent sequence differs by one nucleotide. The V gene is TRBV28, the J gene TRBJ2-7; the D is unclear. Germline V gene sequence: CDR1 MDHEN, CDR2 SYDVKM. The CDR3 is 14 amino acids. CDR3 DNA: TGTGCCAGCAGCTTGACCGGCCTGAGCTACGAGCAGCACTTC. Translated: CASSLTGLSYEQHF.

The sample holds many counts of this clonotype. The chain recombines TRBV12-3 or TRBV12-4 with TRBJ1-1; 7 positions agree with TRBD1. J lost 3 bases, V lost 6 bases, and 4 bases had no gene match. There are 13 residues in the CDR3. CDR3 sequence (DNA): TGTGCCAGCAGATACGACAGGGACACTGAAGCTTTCTTT. It specifies CASRYDRDTEAFF.

This clonotype has a count of ten or more. V gene TRBV12-3 or TRBV12-4 combines with J gene TRBJ1-5; 10 bases agree with TRBD1. J was trimmed by 4 bases and V by 1 base; bases with no gene match: 1. CDR3 length: 15 amino acids. The CDR3 DNA reads as TGTGCCAGCAGTTTAGAGGACAGGGGGAATCAGCCCCAGCATTTT. This translates into CASSLEDRGNQPQHF.

This clonotype was observed at least ten times. V gene TRBV2 combines with J gene TRBJ2-3, with unresolved D. With 2 bases removed from V and 6 bases from J, the gap between germline ends came to 9 bases. Germline CDR1 reads SNHLY; CDR2 reads FYNNEI. CDR3 length: 13 amino acids. The CDR3 bases are TGTGCCAGCAGTGAAAACTCCTATGATACGCAGTATTTT. This translates into CASSENSYDTQYF.

Ten or more counts support this clonotype. V usage is TRBV6-2 or TRBV6-3 and J usage is TRBJ2-1; the D is unclear. V shed 3 bases and J shed 9 bases, with 15 bases lying between them. Germline V gene lookup returns CDR1 MNHEY and CDR2 SVGEGT. The CDR3 runs to 14 residues. DNA of the CDR3: TGTGCCAGCAGTTATCTCAGGCGATGGGCTGAGCAGTTCTTC. This encodes CASSYLRRWAEQFF.

The DNA of the CDR3 is TGCAGCGTTGAAGAACTGGACAGGGGCACCTACGAGCAGTACTTC. Translation gives CSVEELDRGTYEQYF. The chain couples TRBV29-1 to TRBJ2-7; TRBD1 matches at 9 bases. This CDR3 spans 15 amino acids. Germline V gene data show CDR1 as SQVTM and CDR2 as ANQGSEA. V gave up 0 bases and J gave up 2 bases; unmatched junction bases: 5.

This clonotype turned up a few times. The chain has TRBV28 and TRBJ2-4; D is undetermined. Per the germline V gene, CDR1 is MDHEN and CDR2 is SYDVKM. The CDR3 runs to 16 residues. V was cut by 6 bases and J by 0 bases, with 15 bases left in between. DNA for the CDR3: TGTGCCAGCAGCCCCGGTCGGTTACTAGCCAAAAACATTCAGTACTTC. It is translated as CASSPGRLLAKNIQYF. The complete variable domain, with remaining parts taken from reference TRBV28 and TRBJ2-4, reads DVKVTQSSRYLVKRTGEKVFLECVQDMDHENMFWYRQDPGLGLRLIYFSYDVKMKEKGDIPEGYSVSREKKERFSLILESASTNQTSMYLCASSPGRLLAKNIQYFGAGTRLSVL.

This clonotype was observed at least ten times. This chain links TRBV12-3 or TRBV12-4 with TRBJ1-1; a weak D match, TRBD1 (6 bases). There are 15 residues in the CDR3. The V end lost 2 bases, the J end lost 4 bases, and 14 bases lay between the germline ends. The chain's CDR3 is CASSLNGGGPTEAFF. CDR3 sequence (DNA): TGTGCCAGCAGTTTAAACGGAGGGGGGCCCACTGAAGCTTTCTTT.

This clonotype has a count of ten or more. The chain uses TRBV12-3 or TRBV12-4 and TRBJ2-1; D is perhaps TRBD2 (5 bases). The ends were cut back, 7 bases at V and 8 bases at J, with 15 bases in the middle. CDR3 size: 13 residues. CDR3 protein: CASTLLEVDEQFF. In DNA, the CDR3 is TGTGCCAGCACCTTACTAGAGGTGGATGAGCAGTTCTTC.

V and J are TRBV6-1 and TRBJ1-3; D unclear. The CDR3 totals 14 residues. From germline, CDR1 is MNHNS and CDR2 SASEGT. Trimming took 5 bases from V and 0 from J, leaving 8 bases between them. The CDR3, as DNA: TGTGCCAGCAGTTGGGGAAGCTCTGGAAACACCATATATTTT. It codes for CASSWGSSGNTIYF.

In this sample, this clonotype turned up many times. The gene calls are TRBV6-2 or TRBV6-3 and TRBJ2-7, with no clear D. The germline gives CDR1 MNHEY, CDR2 SVGEGT. CDR3 length equals 15 residues. V was cut by 3 bases and J by 3 bases, with 15 bases left in between. CDR3 sequence reads: CASSYGGNGNYEQYF. The CDR3 bases are TGTGCCAGCAGTTATGGCGGAAACGGCAACTACGAGCAGTACTTC.

This clonotype has a count of ten or more. The chain has TRBV12-3 or TRBV12-4 and TRBJ1-1, with TRBD1 as a possible D gene (5 bases). Trimming stripped 3 bases from V and 6 bases from J, with 20 bases between. This CDR3 has 16 amino acids. CDR3 sequence (DNA): TGTGCCAGCAGTTTTGGGGGGGGGGTAGTGTCCGCTGAAGCTTTCTTT. Translating gives CASSFGGGVVSAEAFF.

A few counts support this clonotype. This chain uses TRBV19 with TRBJ2-1; 9 nucleotides align to TRBD1. Germline CDR1 LNHDA, CDR2 SQIVND (reference sequence). V trimming: 4 bases; J trimming: 3 bases; junction bases outside the gene matches: 4. The CDR3 contains 15 residues. The CDR3 nucleotides read TGTGCCAGTAGTACCCCGGGACAGGGCTACAATGAGCAGTTCTTC. Its protein product is CASSTPGQGYNEQFF. The whole variable domain, remainder taken from reference TRBV19 and TRBJ2-1, is DGGITQSPKYLFRKEGQNVTLSCEQNLNHDAMYWYRQDPGQGLRLIYYSQIVNDFQKGDIAEGYSVSREKKESFPLTVTSAQKNPTAFYLCASSTPGQGYNEQFFGPGTRLTVL.

Turning to this clonotype: One end of the junction is discordant with germline, which a read error may explain. This CDR3 is CASGLDPRADTQYF. The CDR3 bases are TGTGCCAGCGGTTTGGACCCCCGGGCCGATACGCAGTATTTT. The genes are TRBV28 and TRBJ2-3, with D hard to call. The CDR3 has 14 amino acids. Germline CDR1 and CDR2: MDHEN and SYDVKM.